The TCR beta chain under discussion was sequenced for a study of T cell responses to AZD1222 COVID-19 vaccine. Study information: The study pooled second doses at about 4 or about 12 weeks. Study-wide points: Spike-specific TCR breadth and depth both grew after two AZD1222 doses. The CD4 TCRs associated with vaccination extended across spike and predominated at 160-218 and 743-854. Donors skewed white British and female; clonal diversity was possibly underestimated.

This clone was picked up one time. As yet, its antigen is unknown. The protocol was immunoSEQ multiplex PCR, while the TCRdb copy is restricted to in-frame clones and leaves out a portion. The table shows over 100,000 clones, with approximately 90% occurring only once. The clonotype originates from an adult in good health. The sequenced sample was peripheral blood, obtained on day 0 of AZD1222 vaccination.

The CDR3 DNA is TGTGCCAGCAGCCCTACCGACAGGGGAGAGACCCAGTACTTC. Its protein product is CASSPTDRGETQYF. The chain employs TRBV7-8 and TRBJ2-5; 8 bases are shared with TRBD1. The CDR3 covers 14 residues. The V gene end was trimmed by 5 bases and the J gene end by 4 bases; junction bases not matched to a gene: 6. CDR1 SGHVS and CDR2 FQNEAQ come from the germline V gene. The full variable domain, with the rest looked up from reference TRBV7-8 and TRBJ2-5, is GAGVSQSPRYKVAKRGQDVALRCDPISGHVSLFWYQQALGQGPEFLTYFQNEAQLDKSGLPSDRFFAERPEGSVSTLKIQRTQQEDSAVYLCASSPTDRGETQYFGPGTRLLVL.